This T cell receptor (beta chain) was recovered during a study of identical twins. TCRdb passed the 5' RACE reads through MiXCR, listing each CDR3 protein once. The sample lists 500,000 to 600,000 distinct CDR3 sequences, around 20% seen once, with roughly 0.91% in the top ten. These data are also associated with another study on T cells expressing NK-cell markers. That source reports: Obtained from sorted CD3+CD56+NKG2C+, CD3+CD56+NKG2C- and CD3+CD56-NKG2C+ T cells were the TCR beta repertoires. What restricted sorting to alpha-beta TCR T cells in several experiments was an anti-gamma-delta TCR antibody.

The clonotype comes from a woman aged 18 to 35 in good health. What was sequenced was CD4+ T cells sorted from blood.

The CDR3 spells CATSDGREPYGYTF. The CDR3 nucleotides are TGTGCCACCAGTGATGGGAGGGAGCCCTATGGCTACACCTTC. The rearrangement joins TRBV24-1 to TRBJ1-2; D call uncertain. Per germline, CDR1 KGHDR and CDR2 SFDVKD. This CDR3 spans 14 amino acids. V lost 3 bases to trimming and J lost 4 bases, with 11 bases between them.